The rows below give T cell receptor beta chains drawn from one sample of a study of shared clonotypes between healthy human individuals. Using immunoSEQ multiplex PCR, the repertoire was profiled, and TCRdb retains in-frame clones only, with some absent. The sample consists of millions of clones, 90% to 95% of them appearing once. The sample comprised naive CD4+ T cells sorted from blood. The receptors were gathered from a man aged 18-30 years in good health. Both conserved end residues are part of each CDR3. D genes are given only for firm matches. Size tells how often a clone was seen (once, few, many) or the class of an expanded clone, and some rows leave it out.

V gene,J gene,D gene,clone size,CDR3 DNA,CDR3 protein
TRBV4-1,TRBJ2-1,TRBD2,-,TGCGCCAGCAGCCAAACGGGACTAGCGGGCGATGAGCAGTTCTTC,CASSQTGLAGDEQFF
TRBV5-6,TRBJ2-3,TRBD2,-,TGTGCCAGCAGCCTTCATACAGGGTTTGCTAGCGGGAGCACAGATACGCAGTATTTT,CASSLHTGFASGSTDTQYF
TRBV5-1,TRBJ1-3,-,-,TGCGCCAGCAGCTTGGGAGGGGGAGTCTCTGGAAACACCATATATTTT,CASSLGGGVSGNTIYF
TRBV28,TRBJ1-5,-,-,TGTGCCAGCAGTTTACTAGCTACACTTAGCAATCAGCCCCAGCATTTT,CASSLLATLSNQPQHF
TRBV7-2,TRBJ2-7,-,-,TGTGCCAGCAGCTTGATTTACGAGCAGTACTTC,CASSLIYEQYF
TRBV18,TRBJ2-1,TRBD2,once,TGTGCCAGCTCACCGACACTAGCGTGGAATGAGCAGTTCTTC,CASSPTLAWNEQFF
TRBV18,TRBJ2-3,-,-,TGTGCCAGCTCACCGATACTAGGAGCAGATACGCAGTATTTT,CASSPILGADTQYF
TRBV7-9,TRBJ1-6,-,-,TGTGCCAGCAGCCGGGGCTTAAGCTCCTATAATTCACCCCTCCACTTT,CASSRGLSSYNSPLHF
TRBV30,TRBJ2-3,-,-,TGTGCCTACCGACGGGGCCCAGGCACAGATACGCAGTATTTT,CAYRRGPGTDTQYF
TRBV6-5,TRBJ2-2,-,-,TGTGCCAGCAGAACCTCGCCCCACACCGGGGAGCTGTTTTTT,CASRTSPHTGELFF
TRBV7-2,TRBJ2-7,-,-,TGTGCCAGCAGCTTAGTCGGGGACACCTTATACGAGCAGTACTTC,CASSLVGDTLYEQYF
TRBV27,TRBJ2-3,-,once,TGTGCCAGCAGGATCCCCCTTACAGATACGCAGTATTTT,CASRIPLTDTQYF
TRBV25-1,TRBJ1-1,-,-,TGTGCCCCTTTAACGGCTCCCAGAGAGTCTGAAGCTTTCTTT,CAPLTAPRESEAFF
TRBV6-5,TRBJ2-4,-,-,TGTGCCAGCAGTTATGGCAGAGCCAAAAACATTCAGTACTTC,CASSYGRAKNIQYF
TRBV4-1,TRBJ2-2,TRBD1,-,TGCGCCAGCACCCAGGGGGCTACGGGAAACACCGGGGAGCTGTTTTTT,CASTQGATGNTGELFF
TRBV18,TRBJ2-2,TRBD2,-,TGTGCCAGCTCACCGGAAGTAGCGGGGGGAACCGGGGAGCTGTTTTTT,CASSPEVAGGTGELFF
TRBV2,TRBJ2-5,TRBD2,-,TGTGCCAGCAGTTCCATTAGCGGGTCCCAAGAGACCCAGTACTTC,CASSSISGSQETQYF
TRBV10-1,TRBJ1-3,TRBD1,-,TGCGCCAGCAGTGGGACCGGGACAGCCTCTGGAAACACCATATATTTT,CASSGTGTASGNTIYF
TRBV18,TRBJ1-1,TRBD1,-,TGTGCCAGCTCACCCTCGACAGGGATCACTGAAGCTTTCTTT,CASSPSTGITEAFF
TRBV6-1,TRBJ2-7,-,-,TGTGCCAGCAGTGAATGGGCAAGGAGAAGCTCCGAGCAGTACTTC,CASSEWARRSSEQYF
TRBV4-2,TRBJ2-7,TRBD2,-,TGTGCCAGCAGCCTTGGACTAGCGGGAGAAGGAACCTACGAGCAGTACTTC,CASSLGLAGEGTYEQYF
TRBV6-5,TRBJ2-3,TRBD1,-,TGTGCCATCAGAGACAGGGGGCGCGGGACAGATACGCAGTATTTT,CAIRDRGRGTDTQYF
TRBV10-3,TRBJ1-5,-,-,TGTGCCATCAGTGGCTCCGGGACAAATAGCAATCAGCCCCAGCATTTT,CAISGSGTNSNQPQHF
TRBV28,TRBJ1-1,-,-,TGTGCCAGCAGATGGGGAGAGAATTCGGGTGAAGCTTTCTTT,CASRWGENSGEAFF
TRBV28,TRBJ1-5,-,-,TGTGCCAGCAGTTTAGTGGCAGCTTATCAGCCCCAGCATTTT,CASSLVAAYQPQHF
TRBV11-3,TRBJ1-1,-,-,TGTGCCAGCAGCTTAACTGGTTCCCTGAACACTGAAGCTTTCTTT,CASSLTGSLNTEAFF
TRBV7-2,TRBJ2-1,TRBD2,once,TGTGCCAGCAGCACAGGGACTAGCGGGAGAGGTGAGCAGTTCTTC,CASSTGTSGRGEQFF
TRBV19,TRBJ1-4,TRBD1,-,TGTGCCAGTAGTTCAACAGGGGGCTTCAGTGAAAAACTGTTTTTT,CASSSTGGFSEKLFF
TRBV5-1,TRBJ2-7,-,-,TGCGCCAGCAGCTTTAGCGGTGGGGCTACCTACGAGCAGTACTTC,CASSFSGGATYEQYF
TRBV5-1,TRBJ1-3,-,-,TGCGCCAGCAGCTGGGAGGGTGGTGGAAACACCATATATTTT,CASSWEGGGNTIYF
TRBV18,TRBJ2-1,-,-,TGTGCCAGCTCACCACCTTCAGGGAATGAGCAGTTCTTC,CASSPPSGNEQFF
TRBV3-1/TRBV3-2,TRBJ1-2,-,once,TGTGCCAGCAGCCTCGGGCGGTACTTC,CASSLGRYF
TRBV25-1,TRBJ2-3,TRBD2,-,TGTGCCAGCAGTGAATCCCAGCGGGAGGTTACAGATACGCAGTATTTT,CASSESQREVTDTQYF
TRBV4-1,TRBJ2-3,TRBD2,-,TGCGCCAGCAGCACCGGGCGGGGGGGTAGCACAGATACGCAGTATTTT,CASSTGRGGSTDTQYF
TRBV2,TRBJ1-1,-,-,TGTGCCAGCGGTAAGGAGGGCGGGAGCACTGAAGCTTTCTTT,CASGKEGGSTEAFF
TRBV11-2,TRBJ2-7,TRBD1,once,TGTGCCAGCAGCCCCGGGGGACAGGGCTACGAGCAGTACTTC,CASSPGGQGYEQYF
TRBV6-1,TRBJ1-6,TRBD1,once,TGTGCCAGCAGTGTAGGAGGGGGCGGTATTTCACCCCTCCACTTT,CASSVGGGGISPLHF
TRBV6-6,TRBJ1-2,TRBD1,-,TGTGCCAGCAGTTACTCTGACAGGGGGGTTGGCTACACCTTC,CASSYSDRGVGYTF
TRBV5-8,TRBJ1-1,-,-,TGTGCCAGCATCCGAGGCGGGGAAGCTTTCTTT,CASIRGGEAFF
TRBV10-3,TRBJ2-1,-,-,TGTGCCATCAGTGTACTAGGGAACAATGAGCAGTTCTTC,CAISVLGNNEQFF
TRBV9,TRBJ2-3,TRBD2,-,TGTGCCAGCAGCGCCGATAGCGGGAGAAGCACAGATACGCAGTATTTT,CASSADSGRSTDTQYF
TRBV6-1,TRBJ1-2,-,-,TGTGCCAGCAGTGGTATGGTGCCCTCTGGCTACACCTTC,CASSGMVPSGYTF
TRBV9,TRBJ1-2,TRBD1,few,TGTGCCAGCAGCACCGGACAGGGCTATGGCTACACCTTC,CASSTGQGYGYTF
TRBV6-1,TRBJ2-7,-,-,TGTGCCAGCGGGTTGGCCTATCCGACCTACGAGCAGTACTTC,CASGLAYPTYEQYF
TRBV2,TRBJ1-6,-,-,TGTGCCAGCAGTGGACCAGGGCCAAATTCACCCCTCCACTTT,CASSGPGPNSPLHF
TRBV4-1,TRBJ1-6,-,few,TGCGCCAGCAGCCCACAGGGCACGGATGATTCACCCCTCCACTTT,CASSPQGTDDSPLHF
TRBV19,TRBJ2-5,-,-,TGTGCCAGTAGTATTCTTGGGACTCGATCGGGGGAGACCCAGTACTTC,CASSILGTRSGETQYF
TRBV27,TRBJ2-7,-,once,TGTGCCAGCAAGAGAGGTATCTCCTACGAGCAGTACTTC,CASKRGISYEQYF
TRBV7-9,TRBJ1-2,-,-,TGTGCCAGCAGCAGAGGGGCTACTAACTATGGCTACACCTTC,CASSRGATNYGYTF
TRBV18,TRBJ2-1,-,-,TGTGCCAGCTCACCTGGCCCCTCTGCATTGAATGAGCAGTTCTTC,CASSPGPSALNEQFF
TRBV6-5,TRBJ2-7,-,-,TGTGCCAGCAGTTTGACTATGACCTCCTACGAGCAGTACTTC,CASSLTMTSYEQYF